This T cell receptor beta chain is from a study of T and B cells in COVID-19 patients. From blood, about 250-550 ng of genomic DNA served as TRB template. BIOMED2 TRB-A/B primer pools were used in multiplex TRB PCR. TCRdb fed the multiplex PCR reads into MiXCR, producing one record per CDR3 protein. The repertoire holds approximately 16,000 distinct CDR3 sequences, with about 30% as singletons. The V gene lost 3 bases and the J gene lost 1 base, with 10 bases spanning the gap. The CDR3 contains 14 residues. Germline V gene lookup returns CDR1 SGHNT and CDR2 YYREEE (reference sequence). The receptor was derived from a human donor who had recovered from COVID-19. Source material: blood. The chain uses TRBV5-4 and TRBJ2-5, with unresolved D. CDR3 in DNA: TGTGCCAGCAGCTCCCCCTCGCGCCAAGAGACCCAGTACTTC. Protein product: CASSSPSRQETQYF.